One and the same sample provided the 30 T cell receptor beta chains below, sequenced in a study of T cells in Graves' hyperthyroidism and ophthalmopathy. Researchers took RNA transcripts and amplified the TCR beta CDR3 regions from them. HTBI primers were the set used in a first-round RT-PCR of the TCR CDR3. TCRdb processed the multiplex PCR reads anew with MiXCR; each CDR3 protein has one entry. The table records approximately 600,000 distinct CDR3 sequences, 20% to 25% of them present only once. The sample consisted of blood. The receptor set was obtained from a young man with Graves' ophthalmopathy.

V gene TRBV18 combines with J gene TRBJ2-1, with D possibly TRBD2 on 6 matching bases. Germline V lookup: CDR1 KGHSH, CDR2 LQKENI. V lost 4 bases and J lost 9, with 16 bases in between. There are 14 residues in the CDR3. The CDR3 protein is CASSRLRGIVEQFF. CDR3 nucleotide sequence: TGTGCCAGCTCACGACTCCGGGGGATCGTTGAGCAGTTCTTC.

This chain connects TRBV4-2 to TRBJ2-1; 11 nucleotides agree with TRBD2. The CDR3 has 17 residues. J was trimmed by 6 bases and V by 0 bases; bases with no gene match: 7. The V gene's germline CDR1 is LGHNA and CDR2 YNFKEQ. This CDR3 is CASSQDLSLAGGNEQFF. The DNA for the CDR3 is TGTGCCAGCAGCCAAGATCTAAGTCTAGCGGGAGGCAATGAGCAGTTCTTC.

This clonotype was observed a handful of times. The chain couples TRBV30 to TRBJ1-2; possibly TRBD1 for D (5 bases). Per germline, CDR1 GTSNPN and CDR2 SVGIG (reference sequence). The CDR3 sequence is 13 residues long. V was cut by 0 bases and J by 8 bases, with 13 bases left in between. CDR3 sequence: CAWSVGQGRGYTF. CDR3 in DNA: TGTGCCTGGAGTGTAGGGCAGGGCAGGGGCTACACCTTC.

The sample holds many counts of this clonotype. This chain joins TRBV11-2 and TRBJ2-1, with 11 bases matching TRBD2. This CDR3 has 17 amino acids. J gave up 5 bases and V 4 bases, and 10 bases lay outside the gene matches. The germline V gene has CDR1 SGHAT and CDR2 FQNNGV. The CDR3 region has the DNA TGTGCCAGCAGCTCTTGGATAGCGGGAGGGTACCACAATGAGCAGTTCTTC. Amino acid sequence: CASSSWIAGGYHNEQFF.

This clonotype was recorded at least ten times. The chain couples TRBV2 to TRBJ2-1; 10 bases line up with TRBD2. This CDR3 contains 14 residues. V lost 8 bases to trimming and J lost 6 bases; unmatched junction nucleotides: 7. Germline loops: CDR1 SNHLY, CDR2 FYNNEI. CDR3 sequence (DNA): TGTGCCAGCTCCTGGACTAGCGGATCCAATGAGCAGTTCTTC. Its protein product is CASSWTSGSNEQFF.

This clonotype appeared a few times. The chain has TRBV20-1 and TRBJ1-5; 9 bases map to TRBD1. The CDR3 is 19 amino acids. Germline V gene lookup returns CDR1 DFQATT and CDR2 SNEGSKA (reference sequence). V was pared by 1 base and J by 0 bases, with 13 bases of the junction left unmatched. The CDR3 loop reads CSARGRTRDREYSNQPQHF. The CDR3 nucleotides are TGCAGTGCTAGAGGGCGGACAAGGGACAGGGAATATAGCAATCAGCCCCAGCATTTT.

This clonotype was detected a few times. V usage is TRBV3-1 and J usage is TRBJ2-1; either TRBD1 or TRBD2 may supply D (5 bases each). Germline CDR1 is LGHDT and CDR2 is YNNKEL (reference sequence). There are 18 residues in the CDR3. V dropped 1 base and J dropped 8 bases, with 24 bases sitting between them. The CDR3 DNA reads TGTGCCAGCAGCCAAGGGGCAGGGACGACCGTTTTTGACGATGAGCAGTTCTTC. Its translation: CASSQGAGTTVFDDEQFF.

J is TRBJ2-3 and V is TRBV2, with D perhaps assigned TRBD1 or TRBD2 (6 bases each). V lost 8 bases to trimming and J lost 4 bases, with 22 bases between them. CDR3 size: 16 residues. Germline lookup yields CDR1 SNHLY and CDR2 FYNNEI. The CDR3 is CASLGAGTSSPDTQYF. The CDR3 region has the DNA TGTGCCAGCTTGGGGGCCGGAACTAGCAGCCCAGATACGCAGTATTTT.

This clonotype was detected many times. V is TRBV3-1 and J is TRBJ2-5; D is perhaps TRBD2 (5 bases). The CDR3 runs to 16 residues. The V gene's germline CDR1 is LGHDT and CDR2 YNNKEL (reference sequence). The V end lost 1 base, the J end lost 0 bases, and 12 bases lay between the germline ends. This CDR3 reads CASSQVYLRDQETQYF. The DNA for the CDR3 is TGTGCCAGCAGCCAAGTTTATTTGCGGGACCAAGAGACCCAGTACTTC.

This clonotype has ten or more counts. J is TRBJ1-4 and V is TRBV6-1; 8 bases fit TRBD1. Germline CDR1 MNHNS, CDR2 SASEGT. J gave up 5 bases and V 6 bases, and 5 bases lay outside the gene matches. This CDR3 comprises 14 residues. In nucleotides, the CDR3 is TGTGCCAGCAGACCGGGACAGGTCAATGAAAAACTGTTTTTT. Protein sequence: CASRPGQVNEKLFF.

There are many counts of this clonotype. This sequence joins TRBV14 and TRBJ2-7, with 8 bases matching TRBD2. V shed 1 base, J shed 1 base, and the junction held 3 bases outside the gene matches. Germline V gene sequence: CDR1 SGHDN, CDR2 FVKESK. This CDR3 comprises 15 residues. The DNA of the CDR3 is TGTGCCAGCAGCCAAGTTACTAGCGGATCCTACGAGCAGTACTTC. It is translated as CASSQVTSGSYEQYF.

This chain uses TRBV7-9 with TRBJ2-1; the D is unclear. Germline V gene sequence: CDR1 SEHNR, CDR2 FQNEAQ (reference sequence). This CDR3 has 14 residues. The germline V and J ends were trimmed by 7 bases and 4 bases, with 14 bases remaining between them. Here the CDR3 DNA reads TGTGCCAGCAACTCCGACTGGCCGTACAATGAGCAGTTCTTC. Its translation: CASNSDWPYNEQFF.

This clonotype was seen at least ten times. This chain uses TRBV5-1 with TRBJ2-1; TRBD2 agrees at 11 bases. This CDR3 spans 18 amino acids. V dropped 4 bases and J dropped 1; count of bases not matched to a gene: 10. Germline V gene data show CDR1 as SGHRS and CDR2 as YFSETQ. Written as DNA, the CDR3 is TGCGCCAGCAGCGCGGGACTAGCGGTCCTGATGTCCTACAATGAGCAGTTCTTC. Translation gives CASSAGLAVLMSYNEQFF.

V gene TRBV9 combines with J gene TRBJ1-3, with D possibly matching TRBD1 (5 bases). The germline gives CDR1 SGDLS, CDR2 YYNGEE. Trimming cost V 0 bases and J 2 bases, with 12 bases left between them. This CDR3 region has 16 residues. The CDR3 DNA follows: TGTGCCAGCAGCGTAGATCAGGGAGGTACTGGAAACACCATATATTTT. Protein product: CASSVDQGGTGNTIYF.

This clonotype came up a few times. The junction shows a germline mismatch at one end, possibly a read error. The chain joins TRBV20-1 to TRBJ1-5, with 11 bases aligning to TRBD1. This CDR3 region has 16 residues. Per germline, CDR1 DFQATT and CDR2 SNEGSKA (reference sequence). Here the CDR3 reads CSVRDGDRGNNQPQHF. Here the CDR3 DNA reads TGCAGTGTTAGAGATGGGGACAGGGGGAACAATCAGCCCCAGCATTTT.

This clonotype was counted many times. V is TRBV28 and J is TRBJ1-3; D possibly corresponds to TRBD1 (6 bases). The CDR3 is made up of 15 amino acids. Germline V gene lookup returns CDR1 MDHEN and CDR2 SYDVKM. V was shortened by 2 bases and J by 4 bases, with 12 bases between the two germline ends. This CDR3 is CASSLGGARGNTIYF. The CDR3 region has the DNA TGTGCCAGCAGTTTAGGGGGGGCGCGAGGAAACACCATATATTTT. Drawing the rest from reference TRBV28 and TRBJ1-3, the complete variable domain is DVKVTQSSRYLVKRTGEKVFLECVQDMDHENMFWYRQDPGLGLRLIYFSYDVKMKEKGDIPEGYSVSREKKERFSLILESASTNQTSMYLCASSLGGARGNTIYFGEGSWLTVV.

V is TRBV5-5 and J is TRBJ2-1; 12 bases map to TRBD2. Unmatched junction bases numbered 20, after V lost 4 bases and J lost 9 bases. Looked up from germline, CDR1 is SGHKS and CDR2 is YYEKEE (reference sequence). CDR3 size: 19 residues. CDR3 DNA: TGTGCCAGCAGCATAAACGGACTAGCGGGATTTCCGGGCGACGGTGAGCAGTTCTTC. Its protein product is CASSINGLAGFPGDGEQFF.

This clonotype was detected a few times. The rearrangement joins TRBV7-9 to TRBJ2-5; 9 positions match TRBD1. Germline values: CDR1 SEHNR, CDR2 FQNEAQ (reference sequence). The V gene end was trimmed by 5 bases and the J gene end by 7 bases; junction bases not matched to a gene: 8. CDR3 length: 14 residues. The CDR3 spells CASSPSQGAPTQYF. For the CDR3, the DNA is TGTGCCAGCAGCCCATCACAGGGGGCGCCGACCCAGTACTTC.

The gene calls are TRBV7-3 and TRBJ2-1; D is possibly TRBD2 (6 bases). Trimming took off 5 bases at V and 0 bases at J, with 14 bases between the two ends. The germline V gene encodes CDR1 SGHTA and CDR2 FQGTGA. The CDR3 runs 16 residues. The CDR3 sequence is CASSPPRESSYNEQFF. In DNA, the CDR3 is TGTGCCAGCAGCCCGCCTCGGGAGAGCTCCTACAATGAGCAGTTCTTC.

This clonotype was counted between two and nine times. The J gene is TRBJ2-1, the V gene TRBV20-1; 11 nucleotides line up with TRBD2. CDR1 and CDR2 from the germline V gene are DFQATT and SNEGSKA (reference sequence). After removal of 3 bases from V and 5 bases from J, the junction contained 3 bases not matched to a gene. CDR3 length: 14 residues. The CDR3 reads CSARLAGGHNEQFF. DNA for the CDR3: TGCAGTGCTAGGCTAGCGGGAGGTCACAATGAGCAGTTCTTC.

The chain recombines TRBV13 with TRBJ2-3; a possible D gene is TRBD2 (6 bases). The V and J ends lost 5 bases and 1 base respectively, with 16 bases between them. This CDR3 contains 16 residues. The V gene's germline CDR1 is PRHDT and CDR2 FYEKMQ (reference sequence). The CDR3: CASSQFRGIGTDTQYF. Written as DNA, the CDR3 is TGTGCCAGCAGCCAATTCCGGGGGATTGGCACAGATACGCAGTATTTT.

The CDR3 nucleotides are TGCGCCAGCAGCCAAGAAGGGACTAGCGGCCCCTACGAGCAGTACTTC. Translation: CASSQEGTSGPYEQYF. The chain carries TRBV4-1 and TRBJ2-7; 11 bases are shared with TRBD2. CDR3 length: 16 amino acids. V lost 0 bases and J lost 2; bases outside the gene matches: 3. Germline V gives CDR1 MGHRA, CDR2 YSYEKL.

The table lists this clonotype with a count of one. A read error is possible here, since a much larger clone lies one base away. V usage is TRBV7-2 and J usage is TRBJ2-1, with 7 bases identical to TRBD2. The CDR3 has 13 residues. Looked up from germline, CDR1 is SGHTA and CDR2 is FQGNSA. CDR3 sequence: CASGLLARGEQFF. The CDR3 bases are TGTGCCAGCGGCTTACTAGCGCGAGGTGAGCAGTTCTTC.

This clonotype has just a few counts. The junction shows a germline mismatch at one end, possibly a read error. V and J are TRBV7-8 and TRBJ2-7; TRBD2 matches at 16 bases. CDR3 length: 18 amino acids. CDR1 is SGHVS and CDR2 is FQNEAQ in the germline V gene. CDR3 loop: CASSLGTSGRAVPHEQYF. The CDR3 nucleotides are TGTGCAAGCAGCTTAGGGACTAGCGGGAGGGCCGTTCCCCACGAGCAGTACTTC.

On this clonotype: Sequence at one end of the junction differs from germline and may be a read error. The gene calls are TRBV9 and TRBJ1-1, with a tentative D call TRBD1 (5 bases). The germline V gene encodes CDR1 SGDLS and CDR2 YYNGEE. This CDR3 has 13 residues. CDR3 loop: CASGVRGETEAFF. DNA of the CDR3: TGTGCCAGCGGCGTACGAGGGGAGACTGAAGCTTTCTTT.

This clonotype showed up many times. The chain links TRBV11-2 to TRBJ2-5, with D possibly being TRBD2 (7 bases). Germline V gene lookup returns CDR1 SGHAT and CDR2 FQNNGV. This CDR3 spans 16 amino acids. Trimming pared 6 bases from V and 5 bases from J, leaving 22 bases between. CDR3 DNA: TGTGCCAGCAGTCCCTCCCGGGGGGCATTTGGGGAGACCCAGTACTTC. Its translation is CASSPSRGAFGETQYF.

As for this clonotype: The junction departs from germline at one end; a sequencing error may be responsible. The CDR3 DNA is TGTGCCGTCAGCCGCGGGACGAACACTGAAGCTTTCTTT. The encoded protein is CAVSRGTNTEAFF. The chain employs TRBV10-3 and TRBJ1-1, with D maybe TRBD1 (5 bases). The CDR3 runs to 13 residues. CDR1 is ENHRY and CDR2 is SYGVKD in the germline V gene.

V gene TRBV28 combines with J gene TRBJ2-2, with 7 bases lining up with TRBD1. CDR1 is MDHEN, CDR2 SYDVKM, per germline. This CDR3 is built from 19 residues. V lost 5 bases, J lost 1 base, and 16 bases stayed unmatched. The CDR3 DNA follows: TGTGCCAGCAGTATTCCGGGACAGATAATTGGGGAGAACACCGGGGAGCTGTTTTTT. Its translation is CASSIPGQIIGENTGELFF.

This clonotype was counted a few times. This chain links TRBV9 with TRBJ2-3; tentatively, D is TRBD1 (6 bases). Trimming pared 0 bases from V and 0 bases from J, leaving 11 bases between. Germline V lookup: CDR1 SGDLS, CDR2 YYNGEE. The CDR3 covers 16 residues. The CDR3, as DNA: TGTGCCAGCAGCGTAGCTCCAGGACAGAGCACAGATACGCAGTATTTT. Translation: CASSVAPGQSTDTQYF.

This clonotype appeared a few times. The chain has TRBV4-1 and TRBJ1-1, with D possibly being TRBD1 (5 bases). This CDR3 has 14 amino acids. Germline values: CDR1 MGHRA, CDR2 YSYEKL. The V gene lost 4 bases and the J gene lost 4 bases, with 13 bases spanning the gap. The CDR3 loop is CASSRLGESTEAFF. The CDR3 region has the DNA TGCGCCAGCAGCCGTTTAGGGGAGAGCACTGAAGCTTTCTTT.